The 21 T cell receptor beta chains in this list originate from one sample, sequenced in a study of T-cell reconstitution after alpha-beta-depleted transplantation in children. Unique molecular identifiers were incorporated when the TCRbeta library was constructed. One entry per CDR3 protein, called by TCRdb with MiXCR from the PCR reads. The table has roughly 500,000 distinct CDR3 sequences, 30% to 35% seen once. The sequencing used PBMCs from the stem cell graft donor, collected from the stem cell graft. The receptors derive from a human donor who donated a stem cell graft to a child with aplastic anemia.

The V call is TRBV20-1, the J call TRBJ2-3, with 8 nucleotides matching TRBD2. There are 14 residues in the CDR3. J lost 1 base, V lost 4 bases, and 4 bases had no gene match. Per germline, CDR1 DFQATT and CDR2 SNEGSKA (reference sequence). The CDR3 bases are TGCAGTGCTAAGCGGGAGTGGGGCACAGATACGCAGTATTTT. Encoded protein: CSAKREWGTDTQYF.

This clonotype was observed a few times. J is TRBJ2-3 and V is TRBV20-1; no clear D gene. V lost 5 bases and J lost 6, with 12 bases in between. CDR3 length: 12 residues. Germline-derived CDR1 and CDR2 are DFQATT and SNEGSKA (reference sequence). This CDR3 is CSAPRLGDTQYF. The CDR3 coding sequence is TGCAGTGCTCCTCGATTGGGGGATACGCAGTATTTT.

This clonotype was seen only a few times. V gene TRBV7-2 combines with J gene TRBJ1-5, with 9 bases matching TRBD1. V dropped 5 bases and J dropped 2; count of bases not matched to a gene: 7. The CDR3 sequence is 16 residues long. Germline CDR1 reads SGHTA; CDR2 reads FQGNSA. This CDR3 is CASSGDRAGGNQPQHF. DNA of the CDR3: TGTGCCAGCAGCGGGGACAGGGCAGGAGGCAATCAGCCCCAGCATTTT.

This clonotype was observed a handful of times. The chain combines TRBV7-2 with TRBJ1-6, with D hard to call. CDR1 is SGHTA, CDR2 FQGNSA, per germline. Trimming cost V 5 bases and J 0 bases, with 11 bases left between them. The length of the CDR3 is 16 residues. This CDR3 reads CASSDGHSSYNSPLHF. The DNA for the CDR3 is TGTGCCAGCAGCGACGGGCATAGCTCCTATAATTCACCCCTCCACTTT.

The gene calls are TRBV12-3 or TRBV12-4 and TRBJ2-2; either TRBD1 or TRBD2 may fit D (5 bases each). V lost 6 bases and J lost 6, with 20 bases in between. The CDR3 length is 16 residues. The CDR3 is CASSPGPRRDPGELFF. DNA for the CDR3: TGTGCCAGCAGCCCGGGGCCCCGACGGGACCCCGGGGAGCTGTTTTTT.

The chain joins TRBV20-1 to TRBJ2-3, with 8 bases that match TRBD2. The CDR3 totals 15 residues. CDR1 and CDR2 from the germline V gene are DFQATT and SNEGSKA (reference sequence). V was clipped by 2 bases and J by 3 bases; unmatched bases: 7. CDR3 protein: CSARISGRATDTQYF. In nucleotides, the CDR3 is TGCAGTGCTAGAATCTCCGGGAGGGCAACAGATACGCAGTATTTT.

This chain links TRBV15 with TRBJ2-1; 7 bases are shared with TRBD2. J gave up 8 bases and V 1 base, and 11 bases lay outside the gene matches. Germline CDR1 and CDR2: LNHNV and YYDKDF (reference sequence). This CDR3 is built from 16 residues. The CDR3 is CATSRGERELGYEQFF. The CDR3 DNA reads as TGTGCCACCAGCAGAGGCGAGCGGGAATTAGGGTATGAGCAGTTCTTC.

This clonotype was found a few times. The chain combines TRBV7-2 with TRBJ1-5; D is uncertain. Between the trimmed V and J ends, which lost 1 base and 9 bases, there was a span of 10 bases. This CDR3 is built from 13 residues. From germline, CDR1 is SGHTA and CDR2 FQGNSA. CDR3 residues: CASSLDRARPQHF. The CDR3 DNA sequence: TGTGCCAGCAGCTTAGACCGCGCGAGGCCCCAGCATTTT.

The CDR3 spells CASSLGTGDGTYEQYV. CDR3 DNA: TGTGCCAGCAGCTTAGGAACAGGGGATGGCACCTACGAGCAGTACGTC. The chain combines TRBV13 with TRBJ2-7; 7 bases match TRBD1. Trimming cost V 0 bases and J 2 bases; bases outside gene matches: 7. The CDR3 loop spans 16 amino acids. Germline loops: CDR1 PRHDT, CDR2 FYEKMQ (reference sequence).

This rearrangement joins TRBV7-3 to TRBJ2-2; D possibly uses TRBD1 or TRBD2 (5 bases each). CDR1 is SGHTA and CDR2 is FQGTGA in the germline V gene. Between the trimmed V and J ends, which lost 2 bases and 5 bases, there was a span of 9 bases. CDR3 length equals 14 residues. CDR3 residues: CASSLPGRTGELFF. CDR3 sequence (DNA): TGTGCCAGCAGCTTACCAGGGAGAACCGGGGAGCTGTTTTTT.

This clonotype was picked up a small number of times. The J gene is TRBJ2-2, the V gene TRBV29-1; D is possibly TRBD1 (5 bases). V lost 5 bases and J 0 bases, leaving 10 bases between the germline ends. CDR1 is SQVTM, CDR2 ANQGSEA, per germline. The CDR3 totals 14 residues. Written as DNA, the CDR3 is TGCAGCGTTAGACAGAACCCGAACACCGGGGAGCTGTTTTTT. Protein product: CSVRQNPNTGELFF.

In its sample, this clonotype was seen a few times. The V gene is TRBV29-1, the J gene TRBJ2-1; unclear D gene. Germline loops: CDR1 SQVTM, CDR2 ANQGSEA. V was trimmed by 6 bases and J by 0 bases, leaving 12 bases between them. This CDR3 is 14 amino acids long. The CDR3 sequence is CSVETAASYNEQFF. CDR3 nucleotide sequence: TGCAGCGTGGAAACTGCCGCCTCCTACAATGAGCAGTTCTTC.

The V gene is TRBV11-3, the J gene TRBJ2-5; 12 nucleotides agree with TRBD2. Germline trimming cut 5 bases from V and 5 bases from J; bases unmatched to any gene: 18. The V gene's germline CDR1 is SGHNT and CDR2 YENEEA. The length of the CDR3 is 19 residues. This CDR3 reads CASSPRTGLLAGGGETQYF. DNA of the CDR3: TGTGCCAGCAGCCCCCGGACAGGGCTACTAGCGGGAGGAGGGGAGACCCAGTACTTC.

The V and J genes are TRBV20-1 and TRBJ1-2; a possible D gene is TRBD1 (5 bases). The CDR3 is made up of 15 amino acids. The ends were cut back, 1 base at V and 4 bases at J, with 16 bases in the middle. Germline-derived CDR1 and CDR2 are DFQATT and SNEGSKA (reference sequence). In DNA, the CDR3 is TGCAGTGCTAGAGCAACGGGGGTAGATGTCTATGGCTACACCTTC. Protein sequence: CSARATGVDVYGYTF.

The V call is TRBV5-1, the J call TRBJ2-5, with 10 positions matching TRBD1. This CDR3 spans 15 amino acids. Germline V lookup: CDR1 SGHRS, CDR2 YFSETQ. V shed 4 bases and J 7 bases; nucleotides not matched to a gene: 10. CDR3 sequence reads: CASSPPDRGLGTQYF. The CDR3 DNA reads TGCGCCAGCAGCCCCCCTGACAGGGGGCTAGGGACCCAGTACTTC.

This clonotype turned up a few times. This chain links TRBV15 with TRBJ1-4; D gene ambiguous. CDR1 and CDR2 from the germline V gene are LNHNV and YYDKDF (reference sequence). This CDR3 region has 15 residues. V was clipped by 2 bases and J by 0 bases, with 7 bases between them. The CDR3, as DNA: TGTGCCACCAGCAGATCAAGTGCAACTAATGAAAAACTGTTTTTT. Translating gives CATSRSSATNEKLFF.

V and J are TRBV6-2 or TRBV6-3 and TRBJ2-3, with D tentatively TRBD1 (6 bases). This CDR3 region has 15 residues. V gave up 6 bases and J gave up 4 bases, with 17 bases separating them. Germline loops: CDR1 MNHEY, CDR2 SVGEGT. The CDR3 reads CASRYDRKRADTQYF. In nucleotides, the CDR3 is TGTGCCAGCAGATACGACAGGAAGAGGGCAGATACGCAGTATTTT.

The V gene is TRBV13, the J gene TRBJ1-2; D unclear. CDR3 size: 15 residues. Trimming shortened V by 5 bases and J by 4 bases, and 17 bases separated the two germline ends. Germline values: CDR1 PRHDT, CDR2 FYEKMQ (reference sequence). In DNA form, the CDR3 reads TGTGCCAGCAGCACCAGTTACACGGGCATCTATGGCTACACCTTC. Translating gives CASSTSYTGIYGYTF. The variable domain in full, with the rest retrieved from reference TRBV13 and TRBJ1-2, is AAGVIQSPRHLIKEKRETATLKCYPIPRHDTVYWYQQGPGQDPQFLISFYEKMQSDKGSIPDRFSAQQFSDYHSELNMSSLELGDSALYFCASSTSYTGIYGYTFGSGTRLTVV.

This chain uses TRBV30 with TRBJ2-2, with 7 bases that match TRBD2. The CDR3 covers 15 residues. In germline, CDR1 is GTSNPN, CDR2 SVGIG (reference sequence). V lost 1 base to trimming and J lost 4 bases; unmatched junction nucleotides: 6. CDR3 residues: CAWSAASGFTGELFF. DNA of the CDR3: TGTGCCTGGAGTGCGGCTAGCGGATTCACCGGGGAGCTGTTTTTT. Full variable domain (remainder filled in from reference TRBV30 and TRBJ2-2): SQTIHQWPATLVQPVGSPLSLECTVEGTSNPNLYWYRQAAGRGLQLLFYSVGIGQISSEVPQNLSASRPQDRQFILSSKKLLLSDSGFYLCAWSAASGFTGELFFGEGSRLTVL.

The V call is TRBV5-1, the J call TRBJ2-3, with no clear D. Germline V gene lookup returns CDR1 SGHRS and CDR2 YFSETQ. The CDR3 sequence is 13 residues long. V dropped 4 bases and J dropped 3 bases, with 9 bases sitting between them. CDR3 in DNA: TGCGCCAGCAGCACCGGAGAGACAGATACGCAGTATTTT. Amino acid sequence: CASSTGETDTQYF.

This clonotype was seen only a few times. Written as DNA, the CDR3 is TGTGCCAGCAGCCCCGAGCGCCTGAGGCAGTACTTC. Translated: CASSPERLRQYF. The rearrangement uses TRBV7-9 and TRBJ2-7; D call uncertain. The CDR3 consists of 12 residues. The V end lost 5 bases, the J end lost 9 bases, and 14 bases lay between the germline ends. Germline lookup yields CDR1 SEHNR and CDR2 FQNEAQ (reference sequence). Complete variable domain (other parts from reference TRBV7-9 and TRBJ2-7): DTGVSQNPRHKITKRGQNVTFRCDPISEHNRLYWYRQTLGQGPEFLTYFQNEAQLEKSRLLSDRFSAERPKGSFSTLEIQRTEQGDSAMYLCASSPERLRQYFGPGTRLTVT.